This T cell receptor beta chain was documented in a study of cytotoxic CD8 clonotypes in ibrutinib-treated CLL. Study-wide context: Response was recorded as partial in some 24 patients and complete in 2; at median 68 months, roughly 14 remained remitted and approximately twelve had progressed.

Measured with immunoSEQ multiplex PCR; TCRdb has only the in-frame clones, and not every one. The sample includes nearly 300,000 clones, roughly four fifths of them seen just once. V lost 4 bases to trimming and J lost 1 base, with 11 bases between them. Germline V CDR1 and CDR2: SNHLY, FYNNEI. The CDR3 loop spans 14 amino acids. This TCR was recovered from a human donor with chronic lymphocytic leukemia. The chain links TRBV2 to TRBJ2-7; unclear D gene. Specimen: PBMCs, collected at disease progression, from a patient treated with ibrutinib. CDR3 DNA: TGTGCCAGCAGTGGTACGCTGGGTTCCTACGAGCAGTACTTC. Amino acid sequence: CASSGTLGSYEQYF.